The 17 T cell receptor beta chains in this list originate from one sample, sequenced in a study of cytomegalovirus exposure and HLA in healthy donors. PCR employed 60 Vbeta and 13 Jbeta primers. The table came from immunoSEQ multiplex PCR; TCRdb's copy has only in-frame clones and leaves some out. Among over 150,000 clones, around 84% were seen once, and the ten largest hold around 2.6%. The source material was PBMCs. Receptor source: a man aged 25-45 years in good health and CMV-seropositive.

The chain combines TRBV29-1 with TRBJ2-7, with TRBD1 identical over 9 bases. The CDR3 is made up of 14 amino acids. From germline, CDR1 is SQVTM and CDR2 ANQGSEA. The V and J ends lost 4 bases and 5 bases, in that order; junction bases with no gene match: 9. CDR3 bases: TGCAGCGTTGTTAGGGGACAGGGTGCCCACGAGCAGTACTTC. This sequence encodes CSVVRGQGAHEQYF.

V usage is TRBV7-2 and J usage is TRBJ2-3; the D is unclear. Trimming took off 5 bases at V and 4 bases at J, with 7 bases between the two ends. The CDR3 spans 12 residues. Looked up from germline, CDR1 is SGHTA and CDR2 is FQGNSA. CDR3 in DNA: TGTGCCAGCAGCCGGTTTCCAGATACGCAGTATTTT. Its protein is CASSRFPDTQYF.

The rearrangement uses TRBV13 and TRBJ1-5, with D possibly TRBD1 on 5 matching bases. V shed 2 bases and J shed 3 bases, with 8 bases lying between them. CDR3 length equals 14 residues. The V gene's germline CDR1 is PRHDT and CDR2 FYEKMQ (reference sequence). CDR3 in amino acids: CASSLLGDNQPQHF. Written as DNA, the CDR3 is TGTGCCAGCAGCTTATTAGGGGACAATCAGCCCCAGCATTTT.

The J gene is TRBJ1-2, the V gene TRBV11-3; possibly TRBD1 for D (5 bases). With 1 base removed from V and 8 bases from J, the gap between germline ends came to 11 bases. From germline, CDR1 is SGHNT and CDR2 YENEEA. The CDR3 is made up of 13 amino acids. CDR3 region: CASSLVGDPGYTF. DNA for the CDR3: TGTGCCAGCAGCTTAGTAGGGGATCCCGGCTACACCTTC.

The chain links TRBV7-8 to TRBJ1-5; 9 nucleotides agree with TRBD1. Germline V gives CDR1 SGHVS, CDR2 FQNEAQ. The V and J ends lost 5 bases and 3 bases, in that order; junction bases with no gene match: 5. The CDR3 length is 15 residues. The CDR3 DNA sequence: TGTGCCAGCAGCCTACGGACAGGGGACAATCAGCCCCAGCATTTT. Translation: CASSLRTGDNQPQHF.

The V and J genes are TRBV4-2 and TRBJ2-2; TRBD1 might be the D (5 bases). CDR1 is LGHNA, CDR2 YNFKEQ, per germline. This CDR3 spans 14 amino acids. The V end was cut by 1 base, the J end by 6 bases, with 9 bases between. CDR3 amino acids: CASSQAQGAGELFF. Written as DNA, the CDR3 is TGTGCCAGCAGCCAAGCCCAGGGCGCCGGGGAGCTGTTTTTT.

This chain links TRBV5-1 with TRBJ2-5; possible D gene TRBD2, 5 bases. In germline, CDR1 is SGHRS, CDR2 YFSETQ. V was pared by 2 bases and J by 5 bases, with 13 bases between. This CDR3 has 14 amino acids. CDR3 in amino acids: CASSLAVPRETQYF. CDR3 DNA sequence: TGCGCCAGCAGCTTAGCGGTCCCTCGGGAGACCCAGTACTTC.

The J gene is TRBJ2-1, the V gene TRBV27; 8 positions match TRBD1. CDR1 is MNHEY, CDR2 SMNVEV, per germline (reference sequence). The CDR3 spans 14 residues. V shed 5 bases, J shed 8 bases, and the junction held 8 bases outside the gene matches. The CDR3 DNA sequence: TGTGCCAGCAGTGGTGGGGACAGGTGGGATGAGCAGTTCTTC. The encoded protein is CASSGGDRWDEQFF.

The V and J genes are TRBV6-1 and TRBJ2-5; 11 bases map to TRBD2. The CDR3 covers 16 residues. The V gene end was trimmed by 3 bases and the J gene end by 3 bases; junction bases not matched to a gene: 6. The germline gives CDR1 MNHNS, CDR2 SASEGT. CDR3 nucleotide sequence: TGTGCCAGCAGTGACGCAGTGGGACTAGCGGAAGAGACCCAGTACTTC. Protein product: CASSDAVGLAEETQYF.

The chain joins TRBV20-1 to TRBJ1-2, with D hard to call. The CDR3 sequence is 11 residues long. Germline CDR1 DFQATT, CDR2 SNEGSKA (reference sequence). The V end was cut by 6 bases, the J end by 8 bases, with 13 bases between. CDR3 DNA: TGCAGTGCGAGACGCCCCGGGGGCTACACCTTC. This sequence encodes CSARRPGGYTF.

The chain has TRBV10-1 and TRBJ2-1; perhaps TRBD1 as D (6 bases). The CDR3 has 16 amino acids. V shed 4 bases and J shed 0 bases, with 13 bases lying between them. The germline V gene has CDR1 WNHNN and CDR2 SYGVQD (reference sequence). The CDR3 DNA follows: TGCGCCAGCAGTGGAGCTGGGACAAGCTCCTACAATGAGCAGTTCTTC. Translated, it gives CASSGAGTSSYNEQFF.

V gene TRBV21-1 combines with J gene TRBJ2-7; the table's D call TRBD2 went unverified against the DNA. TRBV21-1 constitutes a pseudogene. The CDR3 has 21 residues. The DNA of the CDR3 is TGTGCCAGCAGCATTTTCCCCTACCTCCCCAGCGGGAGGGTGGTAAGCTACGAGCAGTACGTC. Translation gives CASSIFPYLPSGRVVSYEQYV.

The chain recombines TRBV29-1 with TRBJ2-1; D gene uncertain. CDR3 length: 9 amino acids. CDR1 is SQVTM, CDR2 ANQGSEA, per germline. The ends were cut back, 3 bases at V and 12 bases at J, with 6 bases in the middle. The CDR3 protein is CSVDSGQFF. The CDR3 region has the DNA TGCAGCGTTGATAGTGGGCAGTTCTTC.

This chain joins TRBV6-5 and TRBJ2-3, with 8 bases that match TRBD1. Germline V gives CDR1 MNHEY, CDR2 SVGAGI. Unmatched junction bases numbered 7, after V lost 5 bases and J lost 3 bases. The CDR3 has 15 amino acids. CDR3 residues: CASSKRTGLTDTQYF. The DNA of the CDR3 is TGTGCCAGCAGTAAGAGGACAGGGTTGACAGATACGCAGTATTTT.

For this clone: An end of the junction does not agree with germline; a read error may underlie this. The chain couples TRBV7-9 to TRBJ2-1; 9 bases line up with TRBD2. The CDR3 extends over 15 amino acids. Per the germline V gene, CDR1 is SEHNR and CDR2 is FQNEAQ (reference sequence). CDR3 DNA: TGTTCCAGCAGCTTAGGAACTAGCGGGTACAATGAGCAGTTCTTC. Translating it yields CSSSLGTSGYNEQFF.

In its sample, this clone was seen a few times. The chain carries TRBV27 and TRBJ2-2, with no clear D. The CDR3 loop spans 12 amino acids. V was trimmed by 6 bases and J by 7 bases, leaving 9 bases between them. From germline, CDR1 is MNHEY and CDR2 SMNVEV (reference sequence). The CDR3 region is CASSLYGGELFF. The CDR3 nucleotides are TGTGCCAGCAGCCTGTACGGCGGGGAGCTGTTTTTT.

The gene calls are TRBV4-1 and TRBJ2-2; D might be TRBD2 (6 bases). Germline V gives CDR1 MGHRA, CDR2 YSYEKL. The V gene lost 0 bases and the J gene lost 1 base, with 15 bases spanning the gap. This CDR3 is 18 amino acids long. The CDR3 DNA is TGCGCCAGCAGCCAAGATGAATGGATAGCGGAGAACACCGGGGAGCTGTTTTTT. Protein sequence: CASSQDEWIAENTGELFF.